This T cell receptor beta chain was identified in a study of T cells after yellow fever vaccination. General study results and limits: Detected again after the booster were most primary-vaccination clones, at 95% to 98% CD4 and about 89% CD8.

This clonotype was detected only a few times. The antigen remains undetermined. TCRdb re-called the 5' RACE reads with MiXCR, one entry per CDR3 protein. The sample yields about 120,000 distinct CDR3 sequences, 13% to 15% seen once. V lost 2 bases to trimming and J lost 2 bases; unmatched junction nucleotides: 7. The germline CDR1 and CDR2 sequences are MNHEY and SVGAGI. The CDR3 totals 16 residues. The V and J genes are TRBV6-5 and TRBJ2-3; 7 bases line up with TRBD1. This specimen consisted of CD8+ T cells sorted from PBMCs, obtained 5 days after the yellow fever booster vaccination. The receptor's source is a man aged 18-30 years who received the YFV17D yellow fever vaccine. For the CDR3, the DNA is TGTGCCAGCAGTTACGGAGTAGACAGGGACACAGATACGCAGTATTTT. This encodes CASSYGVDRDTDTQYF.